This TCR beta chain was captured by sequencing in a study of response to subunit inactivated influenza vaccine. A single record per CDR3 protein comes from TCRdb applying MiXCR to the RT-PCR reads. The sample contains hundreds of thousands of distinct CDR3 sequences, about 11% of which appear only once. CDR1 is DFQATT and CDR2 is SNEGSKA in the germline V gene (reference sequence). V gave up 3 bases and J gave up 0 bases, with 13 bases separating them. CDR3 size: 15 residues. The data were also submitted as part of a second study, on T cells expressing NK-cell markers. Per that paper: A 5'RACE template switching approach incorporating UMIs was used to make TCR beta cDNA. Dominant NKG2C+ clonotypes made up roughly 1.0-7.0% of CD8+ T cells in a handful of donors. In several donors, these clonotypes also led the CD3+CD56-NKG2C+ fraction.

V and J are TRBV20-1 and TRBJ2-3; D not resolved. Sequencing used PBMCs from blood, obtained on the day of vaccination. This clonotype was obtained from a man aged 45-65 years who received an inactivated influenza vaccine. The CDR3 DNA is TGCAGTGCTAGGCTCGAACCTTTTAGCACAGATACGCAGTATTTT. It specifies CSARLEPFSTDTQYF.